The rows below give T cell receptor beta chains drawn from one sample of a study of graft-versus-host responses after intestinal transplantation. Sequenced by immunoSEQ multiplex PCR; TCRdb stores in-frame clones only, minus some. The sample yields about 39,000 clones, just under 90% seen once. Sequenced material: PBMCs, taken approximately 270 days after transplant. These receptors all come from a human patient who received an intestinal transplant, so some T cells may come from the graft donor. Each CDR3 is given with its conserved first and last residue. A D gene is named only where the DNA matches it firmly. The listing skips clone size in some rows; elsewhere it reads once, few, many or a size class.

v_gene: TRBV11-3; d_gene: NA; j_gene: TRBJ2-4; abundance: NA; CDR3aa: CASSVATISSIQYF; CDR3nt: TGTGCCAGCAGCGTGGCCACTATTTCGAGCATTCAGTACTTC
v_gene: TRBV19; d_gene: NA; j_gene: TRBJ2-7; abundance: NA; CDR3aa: CASSIVARGLFEQYF; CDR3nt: TGTGCCAGTAGTATAGTGGCCAGGGGATTGTTCGAGCAGTACTTC
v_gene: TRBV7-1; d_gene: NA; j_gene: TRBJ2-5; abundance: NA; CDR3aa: CASSFAGSREQYF; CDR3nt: TGTGCCAGCAGTTTCGCAGGCTCAAGGGAACAGTACTTC
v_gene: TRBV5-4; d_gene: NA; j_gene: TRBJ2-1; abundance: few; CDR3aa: CASSLVATVNEQFF; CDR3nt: TGTGCCAGCAGCTTGGTCGCGACGGTCAATGAGCAGTTCTTC
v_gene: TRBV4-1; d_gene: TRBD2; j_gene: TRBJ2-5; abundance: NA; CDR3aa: CASSPPGLAGGRYQETQYF; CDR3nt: TGCGCCAGCAGCCCCCCGGGACTAGCGGGGGGACGGTACCAAGAGACCCAGTACTTC
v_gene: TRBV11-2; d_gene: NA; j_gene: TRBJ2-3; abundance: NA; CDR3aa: CASSSRQTAGSDTQYF; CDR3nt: TGTGCCAGTAGCTCAAGACAGACCGCGGGGTCAGATACGCAGTATTTT
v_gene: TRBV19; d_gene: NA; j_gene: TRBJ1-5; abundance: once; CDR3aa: CASSIDRQPQHF; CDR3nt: TGTGCCAGTAGTATAGACCGCCAGCCCCAGCATTTT
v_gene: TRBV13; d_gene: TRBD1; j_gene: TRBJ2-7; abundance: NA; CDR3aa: CASSFSGGRQGADEQYF; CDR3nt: TGTGCCAGCAGTTTTAGTGGAGGGAGACAGGGGGCAGACGAGCAGTACTTC
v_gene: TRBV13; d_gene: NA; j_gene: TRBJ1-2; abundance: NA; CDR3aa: CASSLYTGFYGYTF; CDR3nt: TGTGCCAGCAGCCTTTACACTGGGTTCTATGGCTACACCTTC
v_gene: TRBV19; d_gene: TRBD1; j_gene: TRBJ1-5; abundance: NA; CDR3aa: CASSSRDRGASWNQPQHF; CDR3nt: TGTGCCAGTAGTAGCCGGGACAGGGGCGCTTCGTGGAATCAGCCCCAGCATTTT
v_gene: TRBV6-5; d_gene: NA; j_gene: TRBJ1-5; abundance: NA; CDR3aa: CAAQYRFNQPQHF; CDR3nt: TGTGCCGCACAATACAGGTTCAATCAGCCCCAGCATTTT
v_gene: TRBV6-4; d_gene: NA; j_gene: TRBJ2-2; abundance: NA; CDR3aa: CASSDSLSGELFF; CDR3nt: TGTGCCAGCAGTGACTCCCTGTCCGGGGAGCTGTTTTTT
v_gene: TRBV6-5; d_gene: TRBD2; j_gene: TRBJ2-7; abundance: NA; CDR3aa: CASSYFGGTTYEQYF; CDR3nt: TGTGCCAGCAGTTACTTTGGGGGGACTACCTACGAGCAGTACTTC
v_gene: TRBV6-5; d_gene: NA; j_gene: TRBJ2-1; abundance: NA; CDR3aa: CASRAPLTGKQFF; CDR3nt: TGTGCCAGCAGGGCCCCACTCACGGGTAAGCAGTTCTTC
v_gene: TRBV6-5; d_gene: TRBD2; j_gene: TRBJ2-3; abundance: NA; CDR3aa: CASWRGGTDTQYF; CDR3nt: TGTGCGAGTTGGCGGGGGGGCACAGATACGCAGTATTTT
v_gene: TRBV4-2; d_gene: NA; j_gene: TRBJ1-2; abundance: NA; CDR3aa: CASSQDEGREDGYTF; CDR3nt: TGTGCCAGCAGCCAAGATGAGGGCAGGGAGGACGGCTACACCTTC
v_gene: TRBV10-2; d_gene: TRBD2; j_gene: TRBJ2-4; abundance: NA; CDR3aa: CASLPAGVGDIQYF; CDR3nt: TGCGCCAGCCTCCCCGCGGGGGTCGGAGACATTCAGTACTTC
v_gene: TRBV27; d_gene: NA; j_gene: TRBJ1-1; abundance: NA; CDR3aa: CASGGGITTAFF; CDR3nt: TGTGCTTCCGGAGGGGGGATAACAACGGCTTTCTTT
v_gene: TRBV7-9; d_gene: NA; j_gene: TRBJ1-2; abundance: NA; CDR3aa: CASSLVGVGYGYTF; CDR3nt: TGTGCCAGCAGCTTAGTCGGGGTAGGCTATGGCTACACCTTC
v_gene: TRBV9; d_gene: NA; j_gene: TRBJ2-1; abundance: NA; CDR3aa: CASSEDTPNEQFF; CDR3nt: TGTGCCAGCAGCGAGGACACCCCAAATGAGCAGTTCTTC
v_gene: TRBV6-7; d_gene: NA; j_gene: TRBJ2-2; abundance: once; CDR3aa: CASSYVRQGYTGELFF; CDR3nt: TGTGCCAGCAGTTACGTTAGGCAGGGGTACACCGGGGAGCTGTTTTTT
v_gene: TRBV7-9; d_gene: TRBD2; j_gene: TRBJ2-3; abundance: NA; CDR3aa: CASSLPLSGGGDTQYF; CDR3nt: TGTGCCAGCAGCTTACCACTAAGCGGGGGTGGGGATACGCAGTATTTT
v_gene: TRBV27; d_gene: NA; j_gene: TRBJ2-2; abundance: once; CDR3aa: CASSLSIANTGELLF; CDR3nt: TGTGCCAGCAGTTTATCAATCGCGAACACCGGGGAGCTGCTTTTT
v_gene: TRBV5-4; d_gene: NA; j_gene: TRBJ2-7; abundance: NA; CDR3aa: CASSPGRMSYEQYF; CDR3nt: TGTGCCAGCAGTCCGGGACGGATGTCCTACGAGCAGTACTTC
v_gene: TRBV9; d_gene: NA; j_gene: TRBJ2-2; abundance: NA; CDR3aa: CASSVAGGATGELFF; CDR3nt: TGTGCCAGCAGCGTAGCTGGCGGTGCAACCGGGGAGCTGTTTTTT
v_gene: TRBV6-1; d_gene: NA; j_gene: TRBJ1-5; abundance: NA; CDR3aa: CASSEGRTKNQPQHF; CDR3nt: TGTGCCAGCAGTGAGGGGCGAACGAAAAATCAGCCCCAGCATTTT
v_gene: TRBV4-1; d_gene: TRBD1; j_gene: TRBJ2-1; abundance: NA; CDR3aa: CASRTGGGPYEQFF; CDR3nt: TGCGCCAGCCGGACAGGAGGAGGTCCCTATGAGCAGTTCTTC